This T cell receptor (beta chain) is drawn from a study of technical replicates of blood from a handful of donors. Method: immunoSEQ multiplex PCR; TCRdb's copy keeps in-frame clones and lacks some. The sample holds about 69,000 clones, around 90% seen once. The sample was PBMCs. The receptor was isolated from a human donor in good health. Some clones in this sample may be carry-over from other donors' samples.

Here the CDR3 reads CASSGGLAGDHNEQFF. CDR3 coding DNA: TGTGCCAGCAGTGGGGGACTAGCGGGGGACCACAATGAGCAGTTCTTC. This rearrangement joins TRBV2 to TRBJ2-1; 14 positions match TRBD2. The CDR3 consists of 16 residues. Germline assignment: CDR1 SNHLY and CDR2 FYNNEI. Losses at the gene ends were 4 bases for V and 5 bases for J; bases not matched to a gene: 4.